What follows are 31 T cell receptor beta chains derived from one specimen sequenced in a study of T cell responses to AZD1222 COVID-19 vaccine. Sequenced by immunoSEQ multiplex PCR; TCRdb stores in-frame clones only, minus some. This repertoire shows 120,000 or so clones, 87% found once; its top ten account for approximately 3.5%. The source was peripheral blood, collected on day 0 of AZD1222 vaccination. These receptors came from an adult in good health.

The rearrangement links TRBV5-4 to TRBJ1-2; D might be TRBD1 (5 bases). Per the germline V gene, CDR1 is SGHNT and CDR2 is YYREEE (reference sequence). The CDR3 sequence is 16 residues long. The V and J ends lost 9 bases and 2 bases respectively, with 23 bases between them. CDR3 amino acids: CATNAPSQVSNYGYTF. The CDR3 bases are TGTGCCACCAACGCTCCGTCACAGGTGTCGAACTATGGCTACACCTTC.

This chain uses TRBV9 with TRBJ2-6; a weak D match, TRBD1 (5 bases). CDR1 is SGDLS and CDR2 is YYNGEE in the germline V gene. The V gene lost 7 bases and the J gene lost 0 bases, with 11 bases spanning the gap. The CDR3 spans 15 residues. The CDR3 loop reads CASQPGHSGANVLTF. CDR3 DNA sequence: TGTGCCAGCCAACCCGGACACTCTGGGGCCAACGTCCTGACTTTC.

The V call is TRBV6-1, the J call TRBJ1-5; possibly TRBD1 for D (6 bases). CDR1 is MNHNS, CDR2 SASEGT, per germline. This CDR3 is built from 14 residues. V was shortened by 2 bases and J by 6 bases, with 11 bases between the two germline ends. CDR3 bases: TGTGCCAGCAGTGAAAGGGGGAACAGTCAGCCCCAGCATTTT. Amino acids: CASSERGNSQPQHF.

J is TRBJ2-3 and V is TRBV19; D ambiguous. The CDR3 totals 10 residues. V lost 9 bases, J lost 1 base, and 2 bases lay in between. Germline CDR1 reads LNHDA; CDR2 reads SQIVND (reference sequence). CDR3 region: CASGTDTQYF. The DNA of the CDR3 is TGTGCCAGCGGCACAGATACGCAGTATTTT.

This sequence joins TRBV7-3 and TRBJ1-6, with unresolved D. This CDR3 has 13 residues. Germline lookup yields CDR1 SGHTA and CDR2 FQGTGA. V was shortened by 5 bases and J by 10 bases, with 12 bases between the two germline ends. CDR3 in amino acids: CASSQNKGSPLHF. The CDR3 DNA follows: TGTGCCAGCAGCCAAAACAAGGGATCACCCCTCCACTTT. Filled out from reference TRBV7-3 and TRBJ1-6, the complete variable domain reads GAGVSQTPSNKVTEKGKYVELRCDPISGHTALYWYRQSLGQGPEFLIYFQGTGAADDSGLPNDRFFAVRPEGSVSTLKIQRTERGDSAVYLCASSQNKGSPLHFGNGTRLTVT.

As DNA, the CDR3 is TGTGCCACCAGCAGAGATACAGGGACGTTAGCCTACGAGCAGTACTTC. Protein sequence: CATSRDTGTLAYEQYF. The rearrangement joins TRBV15 to TRBJ2-7, with D tentatively TRBD1 (6 bases). Trimming left V 0 bases short and J 2 bases short, with 14 bases between. The CDR3 spans 16 residues. Per germline, CDR1 LNHNV and CDR2 YYDKDF (reference sequence).

This clone was counted once. The chain recombines TRBV29-1 with TRBJ2-1, with TRBD2 identical over 15 bases. The junction had 3 bases not matched to a gene; V was cut back by 7 bases and J by 2 bases. This CDR3 is 15 amino acids long. CDR1 and CDR2 (germline): SQVTM, ANQGSEA. The CDR3 protein is CSGWTSGRAYNEQFF. The CDR3 nucleotides read TGCAGCGGCTGGACTAGCGGGAGGGCCTACAATGAGCAGTTCTTC.

This chain joins TRBV7-3 and TRBJ2-3; D unresolved. This CDR3 contains 15 residues. Per the germline V gene, CDR1 is SGHTA and CDR2 is FQGTGA. The V end was cut by 4 bases, the J end by 0 bases, with 11 bases between. CDR3 DNA: TGTGCCAGCAGCTCCCGGTTGGGGAGCACAGATACGCAGTATTTT. Encoded protein: CASSSRLGSTDTQYF.

The CDR3 spells CASRGQGDSGEAFF. CDR3 DNA: TGTGCCAGCAGGGGACAGGGAGATTCCGGTGAAGCTTTCTTT. The chain joins TRBV3-1 (or the pseudogene TRBV3-2) to TRBJ1-1; 9 bases are shared with TRBD1. V lost 6 bases, J lost 7 bases, and 9 bases stayed unmatched. The CDR3 covers 14 residues. Germline CDR1 LGHDT, CDR2 YNNKEL (reference sequence).

The chain uses TRBV20-1 and TRBJ1-6; 7 bases align to TRBD1. Germline V gene lookup returns CDR1 DFQATT and CDR2 SNEGSKA (reference sequence). The CDR3 is 10 amino acids. The V and J ends lost 8 bases and 9 bases, in that order; junction bases with no gene match: 1. The CDR3 protein is CSYRGSPLHF. DNA for the CDR3: TGCAGTTACAGGGGTTCACCCCTCCACTTT.

The chain has TRBV4-3 and TRBJ2-7; tentatively, D is TRBD1 (7 bases). This CDR3 is built from 15 residues. V lost 1 base, J lost 4 bases, and 14 bases lay in between. Germline CDR1 LGHNA, CDR2 YSLEER. CDR3 region: CASSQGRDRSYEQYF. In DNA, the CDR3 is TGCGCCAGCAGCCAAGGGCGGGACAGATCTTACGAGCAGTACTTC.

This chain uses TRBV3-1 (or the pseudogene TRBV3-2) with TRBJ1-2; 7 bases align to TRBD1. The CDR3 is made up of 12 amino acids. Trimming cost V 5 bases and J 8 bases; bases outside gene matches: 5. CDR1 is LGHDT and CDR2 is YNNKEL in the germline V gene (reference sequence). As DNA, the CDR3 is TGTGCCAGCAGCGGGGACAGCGGAGGCTACACCTTC. Its translation is CASSGDSGGYTF.

The gene calls are TRBV11-1 and TRBJ1-2; D is possibly TRBD1 (5 bases). With 6 bases removed from V and 5 bases from J, the gap between germline ends came to 13 bases. Germline CDR1 is SGHAT and CDR2 is FQDESV (reference sequence). The CDR3 consists of 13 residues. CDR3 nucleotides: TGTGCCAGCAGGAAAAGGGGAGAATATGGCTACACCTTC. Its protein is CASRKRGEYGYTF.

The gene calls are TRBV7-6 and TRBJ1-1; TRBD1 is a possible D gene (6 bases). V shed 5 bases and J shed 0 bases, with 19 bases lying between them. The CDR3 length is 17 residues. The germline CDR1 and CDR2 sequences are SGHVS and FNYEAQ. The CDR3 here is CASSPSGGRNLNTEAFF. CDR3 nucleotide sequence: TGTGCCAGCAGCCCCAGTGGGGGGCGGAACCTGAACACTGAAGCTTTCTTT.

The V and J genes are TRBV14 and TRBJ2-7; D tentatively reads TRBD1 or TRBD2 (5 bases each). The CDR3 sequence is 16 residues long. Trimming removed 1 base from V and 2 bases from J, with 15 bases in between. Germline V CDR1 and CDR2: SGHDN, FVKESK. The CDR3 DNA is TGTGCCAGCAGCCAAGCAACGGGGCCTGGGGCCTACGAGCAGTACTTC. Protein sequence: CASSQATGPGAYEQYF.

The chain combines TRBV7-6 with TRBJ2-3; perhaps TRBD2 as D (6 bases). There are 15 residues in the CDR3. Germline CDR1 and CDR2: SGHVS and FNYEAQ. Trimming took 4 bases from V and 6 from J, leaving 17 bases between them. Written as DNA, the CDR3 is TGTGCCAGCAGCTCGAGGGACTCCGCGTCGGATACGCAGTATTTT. Its translation is CASSSRDSASDTQYF.

A few counts support this clone. The chain carries TRBV29-1 and TRBJ2-7; D may be TRBD2 (6 bases). Deletions cut 6 bases from V and 3 bases from J, with 18 bases between. Per the germline V gene, CDR1 is SQVTM and CDR2 is ANQGSEA. The CDR3 spans 14 residues. CDR3 nucleotides: TGCAGCGTGCGAGCGGGCCCTACGAACTACGAGCAGTACTTC. It encodes CSVRAGPTNYEQYF.

The rearrangement uses TRBV6-2 or TRBV6-3 and TRBJ2-3, with 12 positions matching TRBD2. V trimming: 5 bases; J trimming: 0 bases; junction bases outside the gene matches: 6. Germline V gene data show CDR1 as MNHEY and CDR2 as SVGEGT. The CDR3 totals 17 residues. For the CDR3, the DNA is TGTGCCAGCAGTAACCCGGGGACTAGCGGGAGCACAGATACGCAGTATTTT. It yields the protein CASSNPGTSGSTDTQYF.

The chain joins TRBV5-1 to TRBJ2-1; 9 nucleotides line up with TRBD2. The CDR3 is made up of 16 amino acids. CDR1 is SGHRS and CDR2 is YFSETQ in the germline V gene. The trim removed 0 bases at V and 6 bases at J, leaving 7 bases unmatched. The CDR3 spells CASSLVAGGPRNEQFF. The CDR3 region has the DNA TGCGCCAGCAGCTTGGTGGCGGGAGGGCCACGCAATGAGCAGTTCTTC.

The rearrangement links TRBV11-3 to TRBJ2-5; either TRBD1 or TRBD2 may supply D (6 bases each). The CDR3 runs to 16 residues. The V and J ends lost 1 base and 1 base respectively, with 13 bases between them. The germline V gene encodes CDR1 SGHNT and CDR2 YENEEA. CDR3 in DNA: TGTGCCAGCAGCTTAGGGGGCAGGGGAGGCCAAGAGACCCAGTACTTC. Its translation is CASSLGGRGGQETQYF.

The chain recombines TRBV4-3 with TRBJ2-5; 7 bases agree with TRBD2. This CDR3 is 15 amino acids long. Per the germline V gene, CDR1 is LGHNA and CDR2 is YSLEER. V trimming: 0 bases; J trimming: 5 bases; junction bases outside the gene matches: 6. Here the CDR3 DNA reads TGCGCCAGCAGCCAAGATCGCGTGGGAGGGGAGACCCAGTACTTC. Residues: CASSQDRVGGETQYF.

V usage is TRBV24-1 and J usage is TRBJ2-5, with 7 nucleotides matching TRBD2. This CDR3 has 16 residues. The J segment lost 2 bases and the V segment lost 4 bases, leaving 9 bases of the junction unmatched. CDR1 and CDR2 (germline): KGHDR, SFDVKD. Here the CDR3 DNA reads TGTGCCACCAGTGAGATGAGGCCCGGGGGGCAAGAGACCCAGTACTTC. Translation: CATSEMRPGGQETQYF.

This clone was detected a few times. The CDR3 sequence is CASSQVPDGYTF. The CDR3 coding sequence is TGTGCCAGCAGCCAAGTGCCGGATGGCTACACCTTC. J is TRBJ1-2 and V is TRBV4-2; D call uncertain. Germline CDR1 LGHNA, CDR2 YNFKEQ. V dropped 1 base and J dropped 6 bases, with 6 bases sitting between them. The CDR3 covers 12 residues.

The V call is TRBV28, the J call TRBJ2-3; unclear D gene. The CDR3 runs 12 residues. Trimming pared 6 bases from V and 2 bases from J, leaving 6 bases between. Germline CDR1 MDHEN, CDR2 SYDVKM. The CDR3 DNA reads TGTGCCAGCAGCACCACCACAGATACGCAGTATTTT. Translating it yields CASSTTTDTQYF.

About this clone itself: The junction departs from the called germline gene at one end, perhaps through a read error. J is TRBJ2-7 and V is TRBV6-6, with D tentatively TRBD2 (7 bases). Germline CDR1 MNHNY, CDR2 SVGAGI (reference sequence). The CDR3 sequence is 14 residues long. The CDR3 protein is CASTWGGASSEQYF. CDR3 nucleotides: TGTGCCAGCACTTGGGGGGGGGCTTCCTCCGAGCAGTACTTC.

The chain uses TRBV4-2 and TRBJ2-3; 8 bases are shared with TRBD2. V lost 4 bases to trimming and J lost 2 bases; unmatched junction nucleotides: 2. This CDR3 has 14 residues. The germline gives CDR1 LGHNA, CDR2 YNFKEQ. The CDR3 sequence is CASSPGLVTDTQYF. CDR3 coding DNA: TGTGCCAGCAGCCCGGGACTAGTCACAGATACGCAGTATTTT.

The gene calls are TRBV5-6 and TRBJ1-4; the D is unclear. The V gene lost 4 bases and the J gene lost 0 bases, with 7 bases spanning the gap. The germline CDR1 and CDR2 sequences are SGHDT and YYEEEE. There are 14 residues in the CDR3. As DNA, the CDR3 is TGTGCCAGCAGCCTCATTGCAACTAATGAAAAACTGTTTTTT. Its protein product is CASSLIATNEKLFF.

The V call is TRBV19, the J call TRBJ1-1, with D maybe TRBD1 (5 bases). Germline assignment: CDR1 LNHDA and CDR2 SQIVND (reference sequence). This CDR3 has 16 residues. The ends were cut back, 7 bases at V and 0 bases at J, with 18 bases in the middle. The CDR3 sequence: CASIDRRGGVNTEAFF. Here the CDR3 DNA reads TGTGCCAGTATAGATCGGCGGGGAGGGGTGAACACTGAAGCTTTCTTT.

The rearrangement links TRBV2 to TRBJ1-2; D might be TRBD1 (6 bases). The length of the CDR3 is 14 residues. V lost 5 bases to trimming and J lost 4 bases, with 14 bases between them. From germline, CDR1 is SNHLY and CDR2 FYNNEI. CDR3 DNA: TGTGCCAGCAGTTTTACAGGGTCTAGCTATGGCTACACCTTC. Its protein product is CASSFTGSSYGYTF.

V and J are TRBV3-1 (or the pseudogene TRBV3-2) and TRBJ1-3, with D uncertain. CDR3 size: 15 residues. Per the germline V gene, CDR1 is LGHDT and CDR2 is YNNKEL (reference sequence). Trimming pared 0 bases from V and 3 bases from J, leaving 9 bases between. The CDR3 spells CASSQDATFGNTIYF. The CDR3 DNA is TGTGCCAGCAGCCAAGACGCTACGTTTGGAAACACCATATATTTT.

A few counts support this clone. V gene TRBV19 combines with J gene TRBJ1-1; possibly TRBD1 for D (5 bases). V lost 7 bases to trimming and J lost 3 bases, with 12 bases between them. The CDR3 spans 13 residues. Germline CDR1 reads LNHDA; CDR2 reads SQIVND (reference sequence). The CDR3 is CASKRQGDTEAFF. CDR3 bases: TGTGCCAGTAAAAGGCAGGGCGACACTGAAGCTTTCTTT.